This T cell receptor (beta chain) is drawn from a study of T cell responses to AZD1222 COVID-19 vaccine. Study findings and constraints: At baseline, seropositivity was found in only six AZD1222 recipients. No day 14 peak samples; only post-peak repertoires were characterized.

Note on this clone: Its target is not known.

The ends lost 6 bases at V and 4 bases at J; junction bases unmatched: 7. Germline loops: CDR1 KGHSH, CDR2 LQKENI. The CDR3 has 16 residues. Repertoires were generated with immunoSEQ multiplex PCR, while TCRdb's copy carries only in-frame clones and drops some. The table has approximately 60,000 clones, roughly 70% seen once. This TCR was recovered from an adult in good health. The chain joins TRBV18 to TRBJ2-5; 14 bases map to TRBD2. Sequenced material: peripheral blood, taken on day 0 of AZD1222 vaccination. The CDR3 here is CASSPPGTSGGETQYF. CDR3 in DNA: TGTGCCAGCTCCCCCCCCGGGACTAGCGGGGGAGAGACCCAGTACTTC.